The 23 T cell receptor beta chains presented below share a single source sample, sequenced in a study of blood T cell repertoires in COVID-19. Here immunoSEQ multiplex PCR was the method, and the copy in TCRdb shows in-frame clones only, minus some. The repertoire has approximately 150,000 clones, 65% to 90% of them found once; the top ten carry roughly 15%. Sequencing input: PBMCs or T cells enriched from blood (not recorded which). These receptors were obtained from a middle-aged man who had recovered from COVID-19.

This chain joins TRBV14 and TRBJ2-1, with a weak D call TRBD2 (6 bases). V lost 4 bases and J 4 bases, leaving 20 bases between the germline ends. Germline-derived CDR1 and CDR2 are SGHDN and FVKESK. This CDR3 spans 17 amino acids. The CDR3 nucleotides are TGTGCCAGCAGCCCAAGATCTGGAGGGGAAAGGTACAATGAGCAGTTCTTC. It is translated as CASSPRSGGERYNEQFF.

This clone was counted between two and nine times. The V and J genes are TRBV5-6 and TRBJ1-6; a possible D gene is TRBD1 (5 bases). Germline V lookup: CDR1 SGHDT, CDR2 YYEEEE. The CDR3 contains 15 residues. V lost 0 bases to trimming and J lost 6 bases, with 10 bases between them. The CDR3 DNA is TGTGCCAGCAGCTTGGCCGGGGGACGTAATTCACCCCTCCACTTT. Its translation: CASSLAGGRNSPLHF.

The J gene is TRBJ1-5, the V gene TRBV6-7; a weak D match, TRBD1 (5 bases). TRBV6-7 is designated an ORF whose function remains uncertain. V lost 7 bases and J 6 bases, leaving 40 bases between the germline ends. The CDR3 runs to 22 residues. CDR3 nucleotide sequence: TGTGCCAGCACTGGAAAGTCGGACCACTGGAACACTGCTGGGGGACTGGGTCAGCCCCAGCATTTT. As protein: CASTGKSDHWNTAGGLGQPQHF.

Ten or more counts support this clone. The V and J genes are TRBV6-5 and TRBJ1-6; 10 nucleotides agree with TRBD1. This CDR3 has 14 amino acids. V was clipped by 8 bases and J by 7 bases; unmatched bases: 5. Per the germline V gene, CDR1 is MNHEY and CDR2 is SVGAGI. The CDR3 here is CASLRDRGNSPLHF. CDR3 nucleotides: TGTGCCAGCCTCCGGGACAGGGGAAATTCACCCCTCCACTTT.

This chain uses TRBV5-1 with TRBJ2-1; the match to TRBD1 covers 7 bases. The junction had 7 bases not matched to a gene; V was cut back by 6 bases and J by 7 bases. The CDR3 extends over 13 amino acids. Germline V gene data show CDR1 as SGHRS and CDR2 as YFSETQ. The CDR3 bases are TGCGCCAGCACTGGCAGGGGGTGGAATGAGCAGTTCTTC. Protein product: CASTGRGWNEQFF.

The chain recombines TRBV2 with TRBJ2-4; D might be TRBD1 (6 bases). The CDR3 sequence is 15 residues long. V lost 0 bases, J lost 4 bases, and 10 bases lay in between. In germline, CDR1 is SNHLY, CDR2 FYNNEI. The chain's CDR3 is CASSEARQGKNIQYF. The CDR3 DNA reads TGTGCCAGCAGTGAAGCAAGGCAGGGGAAAAACATTCAGTACTTC.

J is TRBJ2-1 and V is TRBV11-2, with 11 bases lining up with TRBD2. The CDR3 runs 16 residues. J lost 6 bases, V lost 0 bases, and 4 bases had no gene match. CDR1 and CDR2 from the germline V gene are SGHAT and FQNNGV. The CDR3, as DNA: TGTGCCAGCAGCTTAGAAGTAGCGGGGGGGGTCAATGAGCAGTTCTTC. It codes for CASSLEVAGGVNEQFF.

The chain carries TRBV5-1 and TRBJ1-3; the match to TRBD1 covers 7 bases. V lost 2 bases to trimming and J lost 0 bases; unmatched junction nucleotides: 2. This CDR3 has 15 residues. Germline V gives CDR1 SGHRS, CDR2 YFSETQ. The chain's CDR3 is CASSLTGASGNTIYF. CDR3 DNA sequence: TGCGCCAGCAGCTTAACAGGGGCCTCTGGAAACACCATATATTTT.

This chain uses TRBV10-2 with TRBJ1-1, with D unresolved. The length of the CDR3 is 14 residues. The V gene's germline CDR1 is WSHSY and CDR2 SAAADI. V lost 3 bases and J 0 bases, leaving 8 bases between the germline ends. The CDR3 region has the DNA TGCGCCAGCAGTGATCGGGAAATGAACACTGAAGCTTTCTTT. Protein: CASSDREMNTEAFF.

The V and J genes are TRBV6-5 and TRBJ1-2; D is possibly TRBD1 (5 bases). CDR1 is MNHEY and CDR2 is SVGAGI in the germline V gene. Trimming stripped 2 bases from V and 5 bases from J, with 9 bases between. The CDR3 has 13 amino acids. In DNA form, the CDR3 reads TGTGCCAGCAGTTACGAGTCAGGGTATGGCTACACCTTC. Protein: CASSYESGYGYTF.

This clone appeared a single time. V usage is TRBV5-1 and J usage is TRBJ2-5, with D possibly being TRBD1 (7 bases). CDR3 length: 19 amino acids. The germline V gene has CDR1 SGHRS and CDR2 YFSETQ. V gave up 2 bases and J gave up 3 bases, with 26 bases separating them. The CDR3 region is CASSFWGATGTPAEETQYF. DNA of the CDR3: TGCGCCAGCAGCTTTTGGGGGGCGACAGGGACGCCAGCGGAAGAGACCCAGTACTTC.

The V and J genes are TRBV5-1 and TRBJ2-4; possible D gene TRBD1, 6 bases. The CDR3 totals 16 residues. From germline, CDR1 is SGHRS and CDR2 YFSETQ. The V gene lost 2 bases and the J gene lost 0 bases, with 12 bases spanning the gap. The CDR3 is CASSFDRFAAKNIQYF. The CDR3 DNA follows: TGCGCCAGCAGCTTCGACAGGTTCGCAGCCAAAAACATTCAGTACTTC. The full variable domain, rest sourced from reference TRBV5-1 and TRBJ2-4, is KAGVTQTPRYLIKTRGQQVTLSCSPISGHRSVSWYQQTPGQGLQFLFEYFSETQRNKGNFPGRFSGRQFSNSRSEMNVSTLELGDSALYLCASSFDRFAAKNIQYFGAGTRLSVL.

The V gene is TRBV19, the J gene TRBJ2-1; 9 bases line up with TRBD1. Germline V gene lookup returns CDR1 LNHDA and CDR2 SQIVND (reference sequence). The ends lost 6 bases at V and 3 bases at J; junction bases unmatched: 9. CDR3 size: 16 residues. The CDR3 sequence: CASRNTGTGYYNEQFF. Here the CDR3 DNA reads TGTGCCAGTAGAAACACCGGGACAGGGTACTACAATGAGCAGTTCTTC.

This rearrangement joins TRBV6-5 to TRBJ1-4, with TRBD1 matching over 8 bases. Germline V lookup: CDR1 MNHEY, CDR2 SVGAGI. V shed 0 bases, J shed 7 bases, and the junction held 7 bases outside the gene matches. The CDR3 covers 16 residues. CDR3 residues: CASSYSTRTGSEKLFF. Written as DNA, the CDR3 is TGTGCCAGCAGTTACTCGACCCGGACAGGGTCTGAAAAACTGTTTTTT.

This clone has just one count. V is TRBV20-1 and J is TRBJ2-1; 12 nucleotides agree with TRBD2. CDR1 is DFQATT, CDR2 SNEGSKA, per germline (reference sequence). CDR3 size: 17 residues. Trimming took 3 bases from V and 7 from J; bases not matched to a gene: 13. The CDR3 DNA reads TGCAGTGCTAGTTCGGCTAGCGGGGGGGCTGTGTTTAATGAGCAGTTCTTC. It translates to CSASSASGGAVFNEQFF.

This chain joins TRBV5-8 and TRBJ2-3; 8 bases are shared with TRBD2. The CDR3 length is 15 residues. Germline V lookup: CDR1 SGHTS, CDR2 YDEGEE. Losses at the gene ends were 1 base for V and 3 bases for J; bases not matched to a gene: 4. The CDR3 region is CASSLPGGATDTQYF. CDR3 coding DNA: TGTGCCAGCAGCTTGCCCGGGGGGGCGACAGATACGCAGTATTTT.

This chain links TRBV20-1 with TRBJ2-5, with a tentative D call TRBD1 (6 bases). CDR1 DFQATT and CDR2 SNEGSKA come from the germline V gene (reference sequence). The CDR3 consists of 13 residues. V dropped 3 bases and J dropped 5 bases, with 13 bases sitting between them. The CDR3, as DNA: TGCAGTGCTAGTATTGGGGGCCGGGAGACCCAGTACTTC. Encoded protein: CSASIGGRETQYF.

V gene TRBV5-1 combines with J gene TRBJ1-4; 7 positions match TRBD1. Trimming at V came to 0 bases and at J to 6 bases, leaving 8 bases not matched to a gene. CDR1 and CDR2 (germline): SGHRS, YFSETQ. This CDR3 has 16 residues. CDR3 amino acids: CASSLAFYRGYEKLFF. Here the CDR3 DNA reads TGCGCCAGCAGCTTGGCCTTCTACAGGGGTTATGAAAAACTGTTTTTT. The complete variable domain, with remaining parts taken from reference TRBV5-1 and TRBJ1-4, reads KAGVTQTPRYLIKTRGQQVTLSCSPISGHRSVSWYQQTPGQGLQFLFEYFSETQRNKGNFPGRFSGRQFSNSRSEMNVSTLELGDSALYLCASSLAFYRGYEKLFFGSGTQLSVL.

The V gene is TRBV6-1, the J gene TRBJ2-6; D is unresolved. The CDR3 covers 15 residues. The germline V gene encodes CDR1 MNHNS and CDR2 SASEGT. Trimming left V 3 bases short and J 1 base short, with 7 bases between. CDR3 nucleotides: TGTGCCAGCAGTGATGACGGGTCTGGGGCCAACGTCCTGACTTTC. Translation gives CASSDDGSGANVLTF.

The gene calls are TRBV28 and TRBJ1-2; no clear D. Trimming removed 3 bases from V and 4 bases from J, with 6 bases in between. Germline V gives CDR1 MDHEN, CDR2 SYDVKM. The CDR3 spans 12 residues. The CDR3: CASSFEFYGYTF. DNA of the CDR3: TGTGCCAGCAGTTTCGAGTTCTATGGCTACACCTTC.

V is TRBV27 and J is TRBJ1-5; D remains ambiguous. Deletions cut 2 bases from V and 1 base from J, with 6 bases between. Germline values: CDR1 MNHEY, CDR2 SMNVEV (reference sequence). The CDR3 is 14 residues long. In DNA form, the CDR3 reads TGTGCCAGCAGTTTACGTGAGAGCAATCAGCCCCAGCATTTT. Translating it yields CASSLRESNQPQHF.

This chain connects TRBV23-1 to TRBJ2-7; TRBD1 might be the D (6 bases). TRBV23-1 falls under the ORF class, with uncertain function. The CDR3 consists of 15 residues. The V and J ends lost 3 bases and 5 bases respectively, with 17 bases between them. The CDR3 sequence: CASSHPAPQGDEQYF. The CDR3 DNA reads as TGCGCCAGCAGTCATCCGGCCCCACAGGGTGACGAGCAGTACTTC.

The chain couples TRBV3-1 (or the pseudogene TRBV3-2) to TRBJ1-2, with 10 positions matching TRBD1. This CDR3 comprises 18 residues. Germline CDR1 is LGHDT and CDR2 is YNNKEL (reference sequence). The V gene end was trimmed by 0 bases and the J gene end by 7 bases; junction bases not matched to a gene: 14. The CDR3 region has the DNA TGTGCCAGCAGCCAAGATCCTTGGGGTAGACAGGGGGCTGTTGGCTACACCTTC. Amino acid sequence: CASSQDPWGRQGAVGYTF.